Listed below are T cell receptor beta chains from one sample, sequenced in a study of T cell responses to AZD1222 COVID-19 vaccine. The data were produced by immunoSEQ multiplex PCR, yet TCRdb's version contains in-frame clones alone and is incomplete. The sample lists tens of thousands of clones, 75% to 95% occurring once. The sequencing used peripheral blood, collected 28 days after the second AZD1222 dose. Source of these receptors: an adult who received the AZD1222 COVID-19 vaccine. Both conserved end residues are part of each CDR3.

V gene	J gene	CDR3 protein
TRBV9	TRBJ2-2	CASSVTGTSGANTGELFF
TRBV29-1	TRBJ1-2	CSVPGQGVEGYTF
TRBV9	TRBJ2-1	CASSAGLNNEQFF
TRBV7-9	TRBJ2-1	CASRRDGADNEQFF
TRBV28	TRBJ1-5	CASLPTGSHRQPQHF
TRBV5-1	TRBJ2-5	CASSSSGRAVETQYF
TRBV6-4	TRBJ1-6	CASSGDRANSPLHF
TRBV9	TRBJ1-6	CASSGQSSYNSPLHF
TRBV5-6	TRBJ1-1	CASSWTGAENTEAFF
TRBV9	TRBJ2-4	CASSSGIAKNIQYF
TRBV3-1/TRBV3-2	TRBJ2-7	CASSEQGARGPYF
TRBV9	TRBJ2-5	CASSVSQRVYQETQYF
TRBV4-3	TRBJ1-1	CASSQGDARGEAFF
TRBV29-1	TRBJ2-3	CSVAGTSGRPDTQYF
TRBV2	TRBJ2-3	CASSVGLGSVSDTQYF
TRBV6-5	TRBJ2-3	CASTDRGTDTQYF
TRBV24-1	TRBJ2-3	CATGTETDTQYF
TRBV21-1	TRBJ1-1	CASSKGGTGAEAFF
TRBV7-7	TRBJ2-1	CASSLGQGAGDEQFF
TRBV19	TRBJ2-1	CASSIVYNEQFF
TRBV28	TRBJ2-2	CASSLNQGLAVNTGELFF
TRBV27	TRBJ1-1	CASSFSLNTEAFF
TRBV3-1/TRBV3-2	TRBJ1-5	CASSQTQGAQPQHF
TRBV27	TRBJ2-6	CASSLQGANVLTF
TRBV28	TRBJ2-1	CASSMTSGRSFEQFF
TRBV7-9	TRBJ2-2	CASSLALAGGTGELFF
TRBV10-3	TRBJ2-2	CAISESGPANTGELFF
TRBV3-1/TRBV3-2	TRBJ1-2	CASSLRGQDYGYTF
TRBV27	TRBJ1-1	CASRVLYGNMDTEAFF
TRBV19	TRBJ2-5	CASSIGPAGREETQYF
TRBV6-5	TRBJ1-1	CASSTDRGYTEAFF
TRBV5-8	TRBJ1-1	CASSYNRGAEAFF
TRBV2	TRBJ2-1	CASSKLAGEGNEQFF
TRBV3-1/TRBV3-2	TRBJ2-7	CASSQGAGGWHEQYF
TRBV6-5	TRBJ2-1	CASSYSRTGFVDEQFF
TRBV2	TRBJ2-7	CASSETLAGGNEQYF
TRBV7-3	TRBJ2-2	CASSLSLSTGELFF
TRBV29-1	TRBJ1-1	CSVARGRGTEAFF
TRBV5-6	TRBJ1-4	CASSFKGVLTNEKLFF
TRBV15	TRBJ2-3	CATSREGGSSGRVDTQYF
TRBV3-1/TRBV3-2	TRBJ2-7	CASSQPPTSGSRGWTYEQYF
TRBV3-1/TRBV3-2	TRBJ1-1	CASSQKLGGDTEAFF
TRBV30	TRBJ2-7	CARSAGTYEQYF
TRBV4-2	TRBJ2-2	CASSQPTGELFF
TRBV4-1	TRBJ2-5	CASSQDMGGAWTQYF
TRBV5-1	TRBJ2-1	CASSVPIGSSYNEQFF
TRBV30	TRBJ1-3	CAWSSSGNTIYF
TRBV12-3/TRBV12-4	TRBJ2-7	CASRRDPSYEQYF
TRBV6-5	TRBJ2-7	CASTKTATYEQYF
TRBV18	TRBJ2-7	CASSPTGTSVYEQYF
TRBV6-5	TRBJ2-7	CASSPGYNEQYF
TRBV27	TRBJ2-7	CASSISRLAAAYEQYF
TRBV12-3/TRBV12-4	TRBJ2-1	CASSLTQVNEQFF
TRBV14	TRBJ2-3	CASSQGRRTDTQYF
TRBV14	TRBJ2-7	CASSHSSEQYF
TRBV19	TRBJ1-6	CASRPRGSGSPLHF